A selection of T cell receptor beta chains follows, all from one sample in a study of human T cells and chemical hapten exposure. TCRdb re-called the RACE reads with MiXCR, one entry per CDR3 protein. The table records tens of thousands of distinct CDR3 sequences, approximately 9.6% of them present only once. The sample in question was whole blood, obtained in connection with sensitization to the hapten diphenylcyclopropenone (DPC). Receptors originate from a woman aged 30 to 39 with alopecia areata. Some clones in this sample may be carry-over from other donors' samples. Both conserved end residues are part of each CDR3. Each record gives: J gene, V gene, D gene, clone size, CDR3 protein, CDR3 DNA. D genes are given only for firm matches. The size field is filled for only some rows; it gives once, few, many or a size class.

j_call: TRBJ2-2; v_call: TRBV7-6; d_call: TRBD2; clone_size: few; cdr3_aa: CASSPQRGVTGELFF; cdr3_nt: TGTGCCAGCAGCCCACAGCGGGGTGTCACCGGGGAGCTGTTTTTT
j_call: TRBJ1-5; v_call: TRBV28; d_call: .; clone_size: many; cdr3_aa: CASSFSSNYGNNQPQHF; cdr3_nt: TGTGCCAGCAGTTTTTCATCGAATTATGGGAACAATCAGCCCCAGCATTTT
j_call: TRBJ1-1; v_call: TRBV25-1; d_call: .; clone_size: few; cdr3_aa: CASSEAPGNTEAFF; cdr3_nt: TGTGCCAGCAGTGAAGCTCCGGGGAACACTGAAGCTTTCTTT
j_call: TRBJ1-5; v_call: TRBV30; d_call: .; clone_size: .; cdr3_aa: CAWSVTPRAGASNQPQHF; cdr3_nt: TGTGCCTGGAGTGTAACTCCTAGGGCAGGGGCTAGCAATCAGCCCCAGCATTTT
j_call: TRBJ1-1; v_call: TRBV7-8; d_call: .; clone_size: .; cdr3_aa: CASLIRSNTEAFF; cdr3_nt: TGTGCCAGTCTCATCAGGAGTAACACTGAAGCTTTCTTT
j_call: TRBJ2-3; v_call: TRBV7-2; d_call: .; clone_size: many; cdr3_aa: CASSLRVTQYF; cdr3_nt: TGTGCCAGCAGCTTAAGGGTTACGCAGTATTTT
j_call: TRBJ2-3; v_call: TRBV7-2; d_call: .; clone_size: .; cdr3_aa: CASGPNSGQSTDTQYF; cdr3_nt: TGTGCCAGCGGTCCAAACTCCGGGCAGAGCACAGATACGCAGTATTTT
j_call: TRBJ2-7; v_call: TRBV20-1; d_call: .; clone_size: many; cdr3_aa: CSATPMGEQYF; cdr3_nt: TGCAGTGCTACCCCGATGGGCGAGCAGTACTTC
j_call: TRBJ2-3; v_call: TRBV20-1; d_call: TRBD2; clone_size: .; cdr3_aa: CSASESSGTSGTDTQYF; cdr3_nt: TGCAGTGCTAGTGAGTCTTCTGGGACTAGCGGCACAGATACGCAGTATTTT
j_call: TRBJ2-3; v_call: TRBV20-1; d_call: .; clone_size: few; cdr3_aa: CSAIPSTDTQYF; cdr3_nt: TGCAGTGCTATACCCAGTACAGATACGCAGTATTTT
j_call: TRBJ2-1; v_call: TRBV20-1; d_call: .; clone_size: many; cdr3_aa: CSASQADGEQFF; cdr3_nt: TGCAGTGCTAGTCAGGCAGACGGGGAGCAGTTCTTC
j_call: TRBJ2-3; v_call: TRBV7-9; d_call: .; clone_size: .; cdr3_aa: CASSREKQADTQYF; cdr3_nt: TGTGCCAGCAGCCGGGAAAAACAGGCAGATACGCAGTATTTT
j_call: TRBJ2-3; v_call: TRBV29-1; d_call: TRBD2; clone_size: few; cdr3_aa: CSVELPLGSGAADTQYF; cdr3_nt: TGCAGCGTTGAGTTACCCCTTGGTAGCGGGGCGGCAGATACGCAGTATTTT
j_call: TRBJ2-7; v_call: TRBV5-1; d_call: TRBD2; clone_size: .; cdr3_aa: CASSLEGGGSYEQYF; cdr3_nt: TGCGCCAGCAGCTTGGAGGGCGGGGGTTCCTACGAGCAGTACTTC
j_call: TRBJ1-1; v_call: TRBV20-1; d_call: TRBD1; clone_size: .; cdr3_aa: CSARVFQGGSGNTEAFF; cdr3_nt: TGCAGTGCTAGAGTTTTTCAGGGGGGCAGCGGGAACACTGAAGCTTTCTTT
j_call: TRBJ1-5; v_call: TRBV28; d_call: .; clone_size: .; cdr3_aa: CASRGSNQPQHF; cdr3_nt: TGTGCCAGCAGGGGTAGCAATCAGCCCCAGCATTTT
j_call: TRBJ1-2; v_call: TRBV12-3/TRBV12-4; d_call: .; clone_size: few; cdr3_aa: CASSLTNNRQAYGYTF; cdr3_nt: TGTGCCAGCAGTTTAACCAACAACCGACAGGCCTATGGCTACACCTTC
j_call: TRBJ2-1; v_call: TRBV11-3; d_call: TRBD2; clone_size: few; cdr3_aa: CASSFGRGGLNEQFF; cdr3_nt: TGTGCCAGCAGCTTCGGGCGGGGGGGCCTTAATGAGCAGTTCTTC
j_call: TRBJ1-1; v_call: TRBV12-3/TRBV12-4; d_call: TRBD1; clone_size: few; cdr3_aa: CASSPDRRNTEAFF; cdr3_nt: TGTGCCAGCAGTCCGGACAGGAGGAACACTGAAGCTTTCTTT
j_call: TRBJ2-3; v_call: TRBV7-6; d_call: TRBD2; clone_size: .; cdr3_aa: CASSSRLAGGTDTQYF; cdr3_nt: TGTGCCAGCAGCTCGCGACTAGCGGGGGGGACAGATACGCAGTATTTT
j_call: TRBJ1-6; v_call: TRBV20-1; d_call: TRBD1; clone_size: many; cdr3_aa: CSARDLLTDRAGSPLHF; cdr3_nt: TGCAGTGCTAGAGATCTCCTAACTGACAGGGCGGGTTCACCCCTCCACTTT
j_call: TRBJ1-1; v_call: TRBV6-2/TRBV6-3; d_call: .; clone_size: few; cdr3_aa: CATRQVRVTEAFF; cdr3_nt: TGTGCCACCAGACAGGTCAGGGTCACTGAAGCTTTCTTT
j_call: TRBJ1-5; v_call: TRBV12-3/TRBV12-4; d_call: .; clone_size: .; cdr3_aa: CASSPDNQPQHF; cdr3_nt: TGTGCCAGCAGTCCAGACAATCAGCCCCAGCATTTT
j_call: TRBJ2-1; v_call: TRBV12-5; d_call: .; clone_size: many; cdr3_aa: CASGLVGNEQFF; cdr3_nt: TGTGCTAGTGGTTTGGTTGGGAATGAGCAGTTCTTC
j_call: TRBJ2-2; v_call: TRBV6-1; d_call: .; clone_size: many; cdr3_aa: CASTRMGTWNTGELFF; cdr3_nt: TGTGCCAGCACTCGAATGGGGACTTGGAACACCGGGGAGCTGTTTTTT
j_call: TRBJ2-1; v_call: TRBV6-2/TRBV6-3; d_call: TRBD2; clone_size: .; cdr3_aa: CASRGGGAGKHEQFF; cdr3_nt: TGTGCCAGCAGGGGCGGGGGGGCAGGTAAGCATGAGCAGTTCTTC
j_call: TRBJ2-1; v_call: TRBV2; d_call: TRBD2; clone_size: .; cdr3_aa: CASSDIEAGLGNEQFF; cdr3_nt: TGTGCCAGCAGTGACATTGAAGCGGGGTTGGGCAATGAGCAGTTCTTC
j_call: TRBJ1-1; v_call: TRBV28; d_call: .; clone_size: many; cdr3_aa: CASSAGTEAFF; cdr3_nt: TGTGCCAGCAGCGCTGGCACTGAAGCTTTCTTT
j_call: TRBJ1-3; v_call: TRBV5-6; d_call: .; clone_size: .; cdr3_aa: CASSLRREGGKDGNTIYF; cdr3_nt: TGTGCCAGCAGCTTGAGACGTGAAGGGGGAAAAGACGGAAACACCATATATTTT
j_call: TRBJ2-3; v_call: TRBV5-1; d_call: TRBD1; clone_size: .; cdr3_aa: CASSFYNQGAGDTQYF; cdr3_nt: TGCGCCAGCAGCTTTTACAACCAGGGGGCGGGAGATACGCAGTATTTT
j_call: TRBJ1-5; v_call: TRBV28; d_call: .; clone_size: many; cdr3_aa: CASFSNQPQHF; cdr3_nt: TGTGCCAGCTTTAGCAATCAGCCCCAGCATTTT
j_call: TRBJ2-7; v_call: TRBV4-1; d_call: TRBD1; clone_size: .; cdr3_aa: CASSRYGTGEYEQYF; cdr3_nt: TGCGCCAGCAGCCGGTATGGGACAGGGGAATACGAGCAGTACTTC
j_call: TRBJ1-5; v_call: TRBV12-3/TRBV12-4; d_call: .; clone_size: many; cdr3_aa: CASRLTNSNQPQHF; cdr3_nt: TGTGCCAGCAGGTTGACTAATAGCAATCAGCCCCAGCATTTT
j_call: TRBJ2-3; v_call: TRBV7-8; d_call: .; clone_size: .; cdr3_aa: CASILGGNTDTQYF; cdr3_nt: TGTGCCAGCATATTGGGGGGTAACACAGATACGCAGTATTTT
j_call: TRBJ1-1; v_call: TRBV7-9; d_call: .; clone_size: .; cdr3_aa: CASSLDRTLTEAFF; cdr3_nt: TGTGCCAGCAGCCTTGACAGGACCCTCACTGAAGCTTTCTTT
j_call: TRBJ1-5; v_call: TRBV7-2; d_call: .; clone_size: .; cdr3_aa: CASSVRTVNSNQPQHF; cdr3_nt: TGTGCCAGCAGCGTTAGGACAGTCAATAGCAATCAGCCCCAGCATTTT
j_call: TRBJ1-5; v_call: TRBV7-9; d_call: .; clone_size: few; cdr3_aa: CASSLFGQPQHF; cdr3_nt: TGTGCCAGCAGCTTATTCGGACAGCCCCAGCATTTT
j_call: TRBJ2-6; v_call: TRBV4-3; d_call: .; clone_size: many; cdr3_aa: CASSQDGTSGANVLTF; cdr3_nt: TGCGCCAGCAGCCAAGATGGGACCTCTGGGGCCAACGTCCTGACTTTC
j_call: TRBJ1-5; v_call: TRBV7-8; d_call: .; clone_size: many; cdr3_aa: CASSPRPQPYSNQPQHF; cdr3_nt: TGTGCCAGCAGCCCTCGTCCCCAACCGTATAGCAATCAGCCCCAGCATTTT
j_call: TRBJ2-3; v_call: TRBV6-1; d_call: .; clone_size: many; cdr3_aa: CASSPTGLTDTQYF; cdr3_nt: TGTGCCAGCAGTCCTACAGGGCTCACAGATACGCAGTATTTT
j_call: TRBJ1-3; v_call: TRBV12-3/TRBV12-4; d_call: .; clone_size: many; cdr3_aa: CASSFEHGNTIYF; cdr3_nt: TGTGCCAGCAGTTTCGAACACGGAAACACCATATATTTT
j_call: TRBJ2-7; v_call: TRBV7-2; d_call: TRBD2; clone_size: many; cdr3_aa: CASSLGPYLAAGYEQYF; cdr3_nt: TGTGCCAGCAGCTTAGGCCCCTACCTAGCGGCTGGCTACGAGCAGTACTTC
j_call: TRBJ1-4; v_call: TRBV7-9; d_call: .; clone_size: many; cdr3_aa: CASSILHRMGANEKLFF; cdr3_nt: TGTGCCAGCAGCATACTACATCGTATGGGGGCTAATGAAAAACTGTTTTTT
j_call: TRBJ2-7; v_call: TRBV12-3/TRBV12-4; d_call: TRBD1; clone_size: .; cdr3_aa: CASSPDRGGEQYF; cdr3_nt: TGTGCCAGCAGTCCGGACAGGGGGGGCGAGCAGTACTTC
j_call: TRBJ2-7; v_call: TRBV12-3/TRBV12-4; d_call: TRBD1; clone_size: .; cdr3_aa: CASSPRQGRAYEQYF; cdr3_nt: TGTGCCAGCAGTCCACGACAGGGTCGGGCCTACGAGCAGTACTTC
j_call: TRBJ2-3; v_call: TRBV5-1; d_call: TRBD2; clone_size: many; cdr3_aa: CASSVSGVTDTQYF; cdr3_nt: TGCGCCAGCAGCGTTAGCGGGGTCACAGATACGCAGTATTTT
j_call: TRBJ1-3; v_call: TRBV2; d_call: TRBD1; clone_size: few; cdr3_aa: CASRSAGTGEDTIYF; cdr3_nt: TGTGCCAGCAGATCTGCCGGGACAGGGGAGGACACCATATATTTT
j_call: TRBJ2-5; v_call: TRBV19; d_call: .; clone_size: few; cdr3_aa: CASSSGQIGETQYF; cdr3_nt: TGTGCCAGTAGTAGCGGACAGATCGGAGAGACCCAGTACTTC
j_call: TRBJ1-3; v_call: TRBV6-6; d_call: TRBD1; clone_size: many; cdr3_aa: CASSRDRGVLSGNTIYF; cdr3_nt: TGTGCCAGCTCACGGGACAGGGGAGTACTTTCTGGAAACACCATATATTTT
j_call: TRBJ1-2; v_call: TRBV12-3/TRBV12-4; d_call: .; clone_size: many; cdr3_aa: CASSFLMGADNGYTF; cdr3_nt: TGTGCCAGCAGTTTTCTAATGGGGGCCGATAATGGCTACACCTTC
j_call: TRBJ1-3; v_call: TRBV30; d_call: TRBD1; clone_size: many; cdr3_aa: CAWSSGQGYGNTIYF; cdr3_nt: TGTGCCTGGAGTAGTGGACAGGGCTACGGAAACACCATATATTTT
j_call: TRBJ2-7; v_call: TRBV12-3/TRBV12-4; d_call: .; clone_size: few; cdr3_aa: CASSLRASSYEQYF; cdr3_nt: TGTGCCAGCAGTTTGAGGGCGAGCTCCTACGAGCAGTACTTC
j_call: TRBJ2-1; v_call: TRBV7-6; d_call: .; clone_size: .; cdr3_aa: CASSLARGARYNEQFF; cdr3_nt: TGTGCCAGCAGCTTAGCACGCGGCGCCAGGTACAATGAGCAGTTCTTC